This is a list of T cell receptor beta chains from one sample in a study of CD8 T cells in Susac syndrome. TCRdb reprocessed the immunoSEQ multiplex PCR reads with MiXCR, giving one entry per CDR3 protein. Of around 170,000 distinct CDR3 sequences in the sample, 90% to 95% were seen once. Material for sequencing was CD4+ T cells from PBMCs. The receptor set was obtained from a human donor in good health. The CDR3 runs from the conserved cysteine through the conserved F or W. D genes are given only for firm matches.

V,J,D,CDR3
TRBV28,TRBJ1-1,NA,CASHPTSGEDEAFF
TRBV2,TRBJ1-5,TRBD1,CASSGPRTGWWHF
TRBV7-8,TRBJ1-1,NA,CASSLVRDTEAFF
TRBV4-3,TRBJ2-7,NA,CASSQSTGPYEQYF
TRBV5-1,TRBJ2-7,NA,CASSLSFGTYPYEQYF
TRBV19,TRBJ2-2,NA,CASSTDSNINTGELFF
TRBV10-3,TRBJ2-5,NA,CAISDRGAKTQYF
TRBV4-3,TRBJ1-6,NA,CASSQNPSRRGTLHF
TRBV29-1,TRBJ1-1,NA,CSVSSDGPNTEAFF
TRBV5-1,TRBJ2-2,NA,CASSFGGTITGELFF
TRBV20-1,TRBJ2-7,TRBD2,CSAPPGAGGFYEQYF
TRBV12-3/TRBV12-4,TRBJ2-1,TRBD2,CASSPNPAAAGGYNEQFF
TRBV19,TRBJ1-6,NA,CASSMVSSNSPLHF
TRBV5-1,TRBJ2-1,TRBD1,CASNVGQGANEQFF
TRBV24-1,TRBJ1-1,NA,CAPRADLGTEAFF
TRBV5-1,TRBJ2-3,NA,CASSTGGRNTDTQYF
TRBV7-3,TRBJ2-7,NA,CASSLGDHSYEQYF
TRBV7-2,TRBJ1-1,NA,CASSPGQQNRAFF
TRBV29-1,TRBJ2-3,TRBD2,CSVARLAGGVGTDTQYF
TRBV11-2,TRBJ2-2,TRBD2,CASSLGITGGPGELFF
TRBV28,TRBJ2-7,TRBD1,CASRPGGRQGDYEQYF
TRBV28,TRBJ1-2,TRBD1,CASSPTDRFYGYTF
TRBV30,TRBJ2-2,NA,CAWSVLWGDSSNTGELFF
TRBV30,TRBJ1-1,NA,CAWSVHIGNTEAFF
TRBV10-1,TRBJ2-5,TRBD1,CASSGTGEETQYF
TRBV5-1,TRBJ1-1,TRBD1,CASSWGQGPTEAFF
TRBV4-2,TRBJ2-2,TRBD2,CASSQEVAGGTNTGELFF
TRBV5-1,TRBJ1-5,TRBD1,CASSTGQGAQPQHF
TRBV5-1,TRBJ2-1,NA,CASSLDGGHYNEQFF
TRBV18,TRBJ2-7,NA,CASSPTGYEQYF
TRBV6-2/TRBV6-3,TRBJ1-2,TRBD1,CASSYGQGDGYTF
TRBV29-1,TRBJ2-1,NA,CSAPGPGSYNEQFF
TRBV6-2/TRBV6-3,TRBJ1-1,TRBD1,CASSYLGQGWTEAFF
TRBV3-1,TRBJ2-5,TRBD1,CASSQEGQGLRETQYF
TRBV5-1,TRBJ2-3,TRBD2,CASSLVLAGGADTQYF
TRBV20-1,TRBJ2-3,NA,CSARRGPDTQYF
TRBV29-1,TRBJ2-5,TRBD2,CSILLAGGPPQYF
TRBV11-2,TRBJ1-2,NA,CASSPRTLPYGYTF
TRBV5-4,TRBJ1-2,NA,CASRQAIQGGYTF
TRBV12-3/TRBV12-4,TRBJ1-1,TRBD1,CASTQSGRGTEAFF
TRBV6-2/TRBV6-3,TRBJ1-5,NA,CASSYPNRVQPQHF
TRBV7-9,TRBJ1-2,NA,CASSLDNYGYTF
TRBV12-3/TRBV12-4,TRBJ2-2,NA,CASSLRGAGELFF
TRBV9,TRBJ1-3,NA,CASSSMDGRSGNTIYF
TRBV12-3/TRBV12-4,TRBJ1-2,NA,CASSSDGYGYTF
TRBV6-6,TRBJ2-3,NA,CASSYGTGYTQYF
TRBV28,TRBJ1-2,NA,CASSLWGGGGDQANYGYTF
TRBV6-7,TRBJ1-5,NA,CASSYVGYQPQHF
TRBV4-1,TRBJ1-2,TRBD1,CASSQASGQRYGYTF
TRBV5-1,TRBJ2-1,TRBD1,CASSLQQGSDEQFF
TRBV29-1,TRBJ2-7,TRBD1,CSVGDRGEQYF
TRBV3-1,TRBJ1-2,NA,CASSQGNSNYTF